A selection of T cell receptor beta chains follows, all from one sample in a study of identical twins. TCRdb analysed the 5' RACE reads with MiXCR anew, one entry per CDR3 protein. Here the sample spans around 960,000 distinct CDR3 sequences, approximately 13% being singletons. Separately, the same data were catalogued under a study of yellow fever vaccine responses in identical twins.

The material sequenced was PBMCs. The receptors stem from a woman younger than 30 in good health. Both conserved end residues are part of each CDR3. D genes are given only for firm matches. Part of the rows lack a size; the others show once, few, many or a class for expanded clones.

TRBJ2-1 many TRBV6-2/TRBV6-3 TRBD2 TGTGCCAGCAGCCCTTGGCGGGGGGCCCCAATTGAGCAGTTCTTC CASSPWRGAPIEQFF
TRBJ2-7 . TRBV20-1 . TGCTGTGCAAGCGACAGGACTCAGACCGGGGGATACGAGCAGTACTTC CCASDRTQTGGYEQYF
TRBJ2-3 few TRBV7-3 . TGTGCCAGCAGCCCGAATGAGCTGGCGTTCGGTACGCAGTATTTT CASSPNELAFGTQYF
TRBJ1-5 many TRBV10-3 TRBD1 TGTGCCAGCAGTACAGGGGACAATCAGCCCCAGCATTTT CASSTGDNQPQHF
TRBJ2-7 few TRBV5-1 TRBD2 TGCGCCAGCAGCACGTCTCCTACTAGCGTTTACTACGAGCAGTACTTC CASSTSPTSVYYEQYF
TRBJ1-1 . TRBV29-1 . TGCAGTGAGACACAGGGCACTGAAGCTTTCTTT CSETQGTEAFF
TRBJ1-5 . TRBV28 . TGTGCCAGCAGTTTACGGGCAGTAAGCAATCAGCCCCAGCATTTT CASSLRAVSNQPQHF
TRBJ2-1 . TRBV7-9 TRBD2 TGTGCCAGCAGCCGACTAGCGGGACACTACAATGAGCAGTTCTTC CASSRLAGHYNEQFF
TRBJ2-6 few TRBV7-9 . TGTGCCAGCAGCTTTATCGAGGGCTCTGGGGCCAACGTCCTGACTTTC CASSFIEGSGANVLTF
TRBJ2-1 few TRBV12-3/TRBV12-4 . TGTGCCAGCAGTATCGGAGAGGGAGCCTACAATGAGCAGTTCTTC CASSIGEGAYNEQFF
TRBJ1-1 . TRBV19 . TGTGCCAGTAGCCCGACAGGTAGTAACACTGAAGCTTTCTTT CASSPTGSNTEAFF
TRBJ2-2 few TRBV6-1 . TGTGCCAGCAGTAAGGGACCGGAGAGGGCCTCCGGGGAGCTGTTTTTT CASSKGPERASGELFF
TRBJ2-3 . TRBV12-3/TRBV12-4 TRBD2 TGTGCCAGCAGTTTAGGGGGAGGGGCCCGCCATACGCAGTATTTT CASSLGGGARHTQYF
TRBJ1-5 many TRBV20-1 TRBD1 TGCAGTGCTCTTAGGGGGCCCAATCAGCCCCAGCATTTT CSALRGPNQPQHF
TRBJ2-2 . TRBV12-5 TRBD1 TGTGCTAGTGGTTTGCTGCCGGGACAGGGTTTGACCGGGGAGCTGTTTTTT CASGLLPGQGLTGELFF
TRBJ1-1 few TRBV3-1 . TGTGCCAGCAGCCTAAAAGAGGGACGGTCTGAAGCTTTCTTT CASSLKEGRSEAFF
TRBJ2-5 . TRBV15 . TGTGCCACCAGCAGCGCTAGGGATATCCAAGAGACCCAGTACTTC CATSSARDIQETQYF
TRBJ2-2 few TRBV29-1 TRBD1 TGCAGCGTTGAAGACGATATGGACAGGGCGACCGGGGAGCTGTTTTTT CSVEDDMDRATGELFF
TRBJ1-4 few TRBV25-1 . TGTGCCAGCAGTGAATTTTATGGACAGTGGGAAAAACTGTTTTTT CASSEFYGQWEKLFF
TRBJ1-1 few TRBV20-1 . TGCAGTTCATCATCTGTCGGTTTCTTT CSSSSVGFF